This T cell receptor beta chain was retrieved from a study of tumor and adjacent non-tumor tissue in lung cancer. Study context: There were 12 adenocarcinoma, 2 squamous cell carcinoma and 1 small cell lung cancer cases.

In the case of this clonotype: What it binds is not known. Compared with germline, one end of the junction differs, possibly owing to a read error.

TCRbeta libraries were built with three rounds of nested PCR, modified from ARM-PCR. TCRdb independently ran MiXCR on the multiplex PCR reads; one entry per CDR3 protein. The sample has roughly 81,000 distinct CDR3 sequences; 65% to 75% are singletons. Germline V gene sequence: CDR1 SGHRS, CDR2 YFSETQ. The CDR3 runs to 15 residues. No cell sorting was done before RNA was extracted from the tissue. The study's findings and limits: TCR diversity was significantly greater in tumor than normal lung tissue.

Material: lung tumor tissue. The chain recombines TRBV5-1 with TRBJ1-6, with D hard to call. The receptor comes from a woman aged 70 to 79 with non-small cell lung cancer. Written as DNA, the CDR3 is TGCGGCAGCAGCTTCGGGATGGACTATAATTCACCCCTCCACTTT. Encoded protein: CGSSFGMDYNSPLHF.